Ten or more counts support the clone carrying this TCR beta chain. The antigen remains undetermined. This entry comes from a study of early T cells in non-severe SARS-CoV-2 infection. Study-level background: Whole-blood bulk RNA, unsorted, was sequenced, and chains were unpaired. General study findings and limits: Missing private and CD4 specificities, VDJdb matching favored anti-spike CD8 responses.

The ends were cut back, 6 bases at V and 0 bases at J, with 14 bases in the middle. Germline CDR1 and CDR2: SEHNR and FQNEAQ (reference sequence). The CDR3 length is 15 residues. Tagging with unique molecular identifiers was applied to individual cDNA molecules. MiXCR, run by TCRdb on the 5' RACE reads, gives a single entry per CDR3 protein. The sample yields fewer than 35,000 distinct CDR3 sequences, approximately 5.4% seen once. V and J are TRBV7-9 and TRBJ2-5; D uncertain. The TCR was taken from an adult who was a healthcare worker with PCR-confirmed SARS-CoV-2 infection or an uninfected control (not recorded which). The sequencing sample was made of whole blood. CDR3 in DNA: TGTGCCAGCAGGATTTTGGACCAGTACCAAGAGACCCAGTACTTC. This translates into CASRILDQYQETQYF.